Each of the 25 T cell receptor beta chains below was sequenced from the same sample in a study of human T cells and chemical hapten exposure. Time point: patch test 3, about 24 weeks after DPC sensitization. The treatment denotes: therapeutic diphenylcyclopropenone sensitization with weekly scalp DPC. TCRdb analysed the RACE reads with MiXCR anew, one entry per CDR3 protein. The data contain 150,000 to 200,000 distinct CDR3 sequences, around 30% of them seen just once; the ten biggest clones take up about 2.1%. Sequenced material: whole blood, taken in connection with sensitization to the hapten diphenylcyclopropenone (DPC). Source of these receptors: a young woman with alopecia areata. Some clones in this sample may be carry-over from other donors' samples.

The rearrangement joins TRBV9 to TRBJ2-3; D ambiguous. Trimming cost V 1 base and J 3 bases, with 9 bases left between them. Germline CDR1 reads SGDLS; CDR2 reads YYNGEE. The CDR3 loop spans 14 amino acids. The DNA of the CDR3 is TGTGCCAGCAGCGTATACAAATCGACAGATACGCAGTATTTT. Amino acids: CASSVYKSTDTQYF. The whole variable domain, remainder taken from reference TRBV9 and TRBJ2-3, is DSGVTQTPKHLITATGQRVTLRCSPRSGDLSVYWYQQSLDQGLQFLIQYYNGEERAKGNILERFSAQQFPDLHSELNLSSLELGDSALYFCASSVYKSTDTQYFGPGTRLTVL.

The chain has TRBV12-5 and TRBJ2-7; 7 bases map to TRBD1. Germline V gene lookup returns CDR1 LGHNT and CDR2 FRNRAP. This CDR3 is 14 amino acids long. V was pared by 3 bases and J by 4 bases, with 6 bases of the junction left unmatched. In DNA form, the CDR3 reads TGTGCTAGTGGTTTCGAGGACAGGCGGTACGAGCAGTACTTC. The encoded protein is CASGFEDRRYEQYF.

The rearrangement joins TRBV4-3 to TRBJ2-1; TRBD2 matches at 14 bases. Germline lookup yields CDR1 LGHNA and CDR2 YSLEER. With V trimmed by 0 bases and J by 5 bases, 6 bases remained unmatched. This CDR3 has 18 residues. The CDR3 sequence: CASSQDRLAGGPHNEQFF. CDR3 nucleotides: TGCGCCAGCAGCCAAGACCGACTAGCGGGGGGGCCCCACAATGAGCAGTTCTTC.

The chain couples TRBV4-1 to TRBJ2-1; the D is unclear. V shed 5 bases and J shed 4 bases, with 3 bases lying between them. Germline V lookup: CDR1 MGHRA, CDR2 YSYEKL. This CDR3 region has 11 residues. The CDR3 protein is CASSEYNEQFF. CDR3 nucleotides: TGCGCCAGCAGCGAATACAATGAGCAGTTCTTC.

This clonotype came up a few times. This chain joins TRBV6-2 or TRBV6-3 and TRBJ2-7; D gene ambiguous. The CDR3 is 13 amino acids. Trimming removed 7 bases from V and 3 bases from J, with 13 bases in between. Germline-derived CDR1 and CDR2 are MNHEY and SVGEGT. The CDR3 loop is CASIFGPNYEQYF. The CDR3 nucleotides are TGTGCCAGCATTTTCGGGCCCAACTACGAGCAGTACTTC.

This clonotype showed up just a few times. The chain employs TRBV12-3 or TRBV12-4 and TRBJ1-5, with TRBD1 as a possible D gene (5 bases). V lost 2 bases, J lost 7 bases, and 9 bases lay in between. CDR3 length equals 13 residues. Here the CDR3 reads CASSLQGYQPQHF. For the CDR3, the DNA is TGTGCCAGCAGTTTACAGGGATACCAGCCCCAGCATTTT.

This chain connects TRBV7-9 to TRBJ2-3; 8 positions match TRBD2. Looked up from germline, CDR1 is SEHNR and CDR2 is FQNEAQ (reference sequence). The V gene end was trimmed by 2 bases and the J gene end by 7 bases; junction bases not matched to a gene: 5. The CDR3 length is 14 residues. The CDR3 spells CASSLRGGRNTQYF. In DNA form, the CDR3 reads TGTGCCAGCAGCTTACGCGGGGGGCGTAATACGCAGTATTTT. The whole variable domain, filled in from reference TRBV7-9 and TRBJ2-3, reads DTGVSQNPRHKITKRGQNVTFRCDPISEHNRLYWYRQTLGQGPEFLTYFQNEAQLEKSRLLSDRFSAERPKGSFSTLEIQRTEQGDSAMYLCASSLRGGRNTQYFGPGTRLTVL.

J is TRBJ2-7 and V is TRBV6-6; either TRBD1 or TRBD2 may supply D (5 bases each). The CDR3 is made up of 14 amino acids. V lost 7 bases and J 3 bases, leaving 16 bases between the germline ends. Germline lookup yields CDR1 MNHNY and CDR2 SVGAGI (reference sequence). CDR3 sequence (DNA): TGTGCCAGCACCCACCGGGACGGACGCTACGAGCAGTACTTC. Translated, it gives CASTHRDGRYEQYF.

CDR3 bases: TGTGCCAGCAGCTTAGCGGACAGGTCTAATTCACCCCTCCACTTT. Its translation is CASSLADRSNSPLHF. The chain carries TRBV7-2 and TRBJ1-6; TRBD1 agrees at 7 bases. Germline V gene data show CDR1 as SGHTA and CDR2 as FQGNSA. CDR3 size: 15 residues. Germline trimming cut 0 bases from V and 6 bases from J; bases unmatched to any gene: 2.

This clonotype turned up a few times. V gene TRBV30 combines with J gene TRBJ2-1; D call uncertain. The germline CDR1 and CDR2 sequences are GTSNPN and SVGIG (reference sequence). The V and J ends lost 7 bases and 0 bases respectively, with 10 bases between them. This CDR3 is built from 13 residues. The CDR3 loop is CAFTSHSYNEQFF. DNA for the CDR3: TGTGCCTTCACTTCCCACTCCTACAATGAGCAGTTCTTC.

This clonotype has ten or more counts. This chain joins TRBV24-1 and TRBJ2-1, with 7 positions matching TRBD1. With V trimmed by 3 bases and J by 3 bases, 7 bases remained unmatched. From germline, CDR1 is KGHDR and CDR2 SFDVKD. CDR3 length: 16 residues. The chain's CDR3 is CATSDPGTEIYNEQFF. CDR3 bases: TGTGCCACCAGTGATCCCGGGACAGAGATCTACAATGAGCAGTTCTTC.

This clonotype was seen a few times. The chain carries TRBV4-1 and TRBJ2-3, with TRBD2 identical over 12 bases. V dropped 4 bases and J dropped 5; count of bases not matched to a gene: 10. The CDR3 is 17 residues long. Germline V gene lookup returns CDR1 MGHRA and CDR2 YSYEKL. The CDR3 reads CASSPAPSGRAQDTQYF. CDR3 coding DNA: TGCGCCAGCAGCCCCGCTCCTAGCGGGAGGGCCCAAGATACGCAGTATTTT.

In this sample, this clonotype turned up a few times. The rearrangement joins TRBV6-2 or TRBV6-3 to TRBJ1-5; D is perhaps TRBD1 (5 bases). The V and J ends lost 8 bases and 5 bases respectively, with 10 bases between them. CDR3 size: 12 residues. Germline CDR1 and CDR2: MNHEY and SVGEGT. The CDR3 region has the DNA TGTGCCAGCTCAGGGTGGGATCAGCCCCAGCATTTT. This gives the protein CASSGWDQPQHF.

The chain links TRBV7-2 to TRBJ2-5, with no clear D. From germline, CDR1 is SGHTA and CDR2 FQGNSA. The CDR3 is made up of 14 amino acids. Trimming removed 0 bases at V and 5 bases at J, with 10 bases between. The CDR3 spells CASSLAHVGETQYF. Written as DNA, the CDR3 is TGTGCCAGCAGCTTAGCCCACGTCGGGGAGACCCAGTACTTC.

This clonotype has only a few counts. DNA for the CDR3: TGCGCCAGCAGCCAAGCGAAAGGGGGAAGCAATCAGCCCCAGCATTTT. As protein: CASSQAKGGSNQPQHF. J is TRBJ1-5 and V is TRBV4-1; TRBD1 might be the D (6 bases). V was cut by 1 base and J by 1 base, with 11 bases left in between. Looked up from germline, CDR1 is MGHRA and CDR2 is YSYEKL. This CDR3 has 16 amino acids.

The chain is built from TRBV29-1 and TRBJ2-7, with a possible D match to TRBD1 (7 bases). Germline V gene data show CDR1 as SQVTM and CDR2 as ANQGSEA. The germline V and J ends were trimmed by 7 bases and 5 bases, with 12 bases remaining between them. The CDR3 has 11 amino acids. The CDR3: CSGTRGDEQYF. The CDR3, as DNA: TGCAGCGGTACCAGGGGGGACGAGCAGTACTTC.

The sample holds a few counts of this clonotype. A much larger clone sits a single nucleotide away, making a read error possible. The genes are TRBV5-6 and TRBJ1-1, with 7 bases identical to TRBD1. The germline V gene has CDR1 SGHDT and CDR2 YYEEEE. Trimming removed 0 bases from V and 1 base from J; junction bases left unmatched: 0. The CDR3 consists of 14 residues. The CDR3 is CASSLGTGNTEAFF. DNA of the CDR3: TGTGCCAGCAGCTTGGGGACAGGGAACACTGAAGCTTTCTTT.

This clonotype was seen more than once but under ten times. The CDR3 DNA is TGTGCCAGCAGCCCGAGTAGTTGGGATGAGCAGTTCTTC. Encoded protein: CASSPSSWDEQFF. The rearrangement uses TRBV11-2 and TRBJ2-1; D not resolved. The V and J ends lost 5 bases and 8 bases respectively, with 13 bases between them. The germline V gene encodes CDR1 SGHAT and CDR2 FQNNGV. The CDR3 is 13 residues long.

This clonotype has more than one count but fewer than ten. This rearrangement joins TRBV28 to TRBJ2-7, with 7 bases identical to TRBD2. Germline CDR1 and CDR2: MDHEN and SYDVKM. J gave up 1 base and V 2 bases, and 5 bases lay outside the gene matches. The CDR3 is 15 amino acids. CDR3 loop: CASSLPAGASYEQYF. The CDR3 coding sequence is TGTGCCAGCAGTTTACCCGCGGGAGCTTCCTACGAGCAGTACTTC.

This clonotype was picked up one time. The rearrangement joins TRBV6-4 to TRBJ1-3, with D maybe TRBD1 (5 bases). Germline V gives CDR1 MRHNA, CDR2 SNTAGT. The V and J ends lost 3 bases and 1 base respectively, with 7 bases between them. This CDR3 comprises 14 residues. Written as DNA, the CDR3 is TGTGCCAGCAGTGAGGCAGGGTCTGGAAACACCATATATTTT. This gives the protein CASSEAGSGNTIYF.

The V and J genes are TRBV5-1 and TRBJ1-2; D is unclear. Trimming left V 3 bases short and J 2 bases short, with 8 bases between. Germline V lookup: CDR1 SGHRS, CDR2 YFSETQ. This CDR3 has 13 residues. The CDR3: CASSSPPNYGYTF. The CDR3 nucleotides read TGCGCCAGCAGCTCCCCCCCGAACTATGGCTACACCTTC.

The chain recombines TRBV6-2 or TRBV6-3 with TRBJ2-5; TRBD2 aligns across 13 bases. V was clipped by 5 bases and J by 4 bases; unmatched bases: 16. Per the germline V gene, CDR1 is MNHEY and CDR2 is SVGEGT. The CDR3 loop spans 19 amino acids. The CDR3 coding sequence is TGTGCCAGCAGTAACCTCGGACTAGCGGGAGAGGGGCAGTCAGAGACCCAGTACTTC. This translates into CASSNLGLAGEGQSETQYF.

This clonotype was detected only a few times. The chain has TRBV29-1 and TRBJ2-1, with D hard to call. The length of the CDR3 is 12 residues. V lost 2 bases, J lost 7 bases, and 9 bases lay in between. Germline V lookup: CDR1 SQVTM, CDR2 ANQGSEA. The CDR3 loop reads CSVESVGNEQFF. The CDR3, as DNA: TGCAGCGTTGAAAGTGTAGGGAATGAGCAGTTCTTC.

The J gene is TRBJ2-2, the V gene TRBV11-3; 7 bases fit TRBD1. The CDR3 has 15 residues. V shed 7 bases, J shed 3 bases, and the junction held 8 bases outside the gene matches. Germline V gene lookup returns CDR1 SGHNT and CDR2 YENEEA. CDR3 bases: TGTGCCAGCACCGCCGGACAGGTCCACACCGGGGAGCTGTTTTTT. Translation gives CASTAGQVHTGELFF.

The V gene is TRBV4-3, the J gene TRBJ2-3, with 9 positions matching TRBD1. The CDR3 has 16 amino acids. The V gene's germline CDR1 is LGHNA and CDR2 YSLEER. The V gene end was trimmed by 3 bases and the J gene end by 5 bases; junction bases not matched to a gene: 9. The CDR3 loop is CASSHSPGTGRDTQYF. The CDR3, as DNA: TGCGCCAGCAGCCATTCCCCCGGGACAGGGAGAGATACGCAGTATTTT.